This record looks at one TCR beta chain sequence and its context. Its antigen is still unknown. Original processing notes: ImmunoSEQ junction-only sequences lacked quality scores, so their filtering differed. Using immunoSEQ multiplex PCR, the repertoire was profiled, and TCRdb retains in-frame clones only, with some absent. Clone size and V and J calls were adopted from that table, with D and trimming inferred from the DNA. The sample has approximately 2.5 million clones; 93% are singletons. This sample stems from a study of shared clonotypes between healthy human individuals. Study-level points and caveats: The diversity represented, both genetic and in exposure history, was limited by few donors. Deeper or shallower sequencing was expected to change how clonotypes are shared among donors.

The germline V gene has CDR1 SGHTA and CDR2 FQGNSA. V lost 5 bases and J 6 bases, leaving 16 bases between the germline ends. This CDR3 region has 14 residues. The TCR comes from a man aged 18 to 29 in good health. Some clones in this sample may be carry-over from other donors' samples. Sequenced: naive CD4+ T cells from PBMCs. Noted subset: CD45RA+ positively selected. The V call is TRBV7-2, the J call TRBJ1-2; weak D call: TRBD1 (5 bases). The CDR3 loop is CASSVQARVDGYTF. Here the CDR3 DNA reads TGTGCCAGCAGCGTACAGGCCCGAGTTGATGGCTACACCTTC.